This T cell receptor beta chain was retrieved from a study of cytomegalovirus exposure and HLA in healthy donors. The CDR3 loop spans 15 amino acids. Germline values: CDR1 SQVTM, CDR2 ANQGSEA. General study results and limits: In vitro experiments confirmed that three CMV-associated chains were specific for CMV antigens. Some highly shared sequence variants likely arose as a pipeline artifact.

Amplification used 60 Vbeta primers and 13 Jbeta primers. Clones were read by immunoSEQ multiplex PCR, and TCRdb kept only the in-frame ones, dropping some. The data contain around 100,000 clones, 60% to 80% of them singletons. Note on this clone: Its specificity is unknown.

The gene calls are TRBV29-1 and TRBJ2-5; a weak D match, TRBD2 (5 bases). The J call may be mistaken, given a closer DNA end match to TRBJ2-7. Specimen: PBMCs. The receptor's source is a woman aged 18-30 years in good health and CMV-seropositive. CDR3 coding DNA: TGCAGCGTAACCCCGGATGGGAGCTCCTCCTACGAGCAGTACTTC. It yields the protein CSVTPDGSSSYEQYF.